This T cell receptor (beta chain) was documented in a study of identical twins. One entry per CDR3 protein, called by TCRdb with MiXCR from the 5' RACE reads. The data hold roughly 690,000 distinct CDR3 sequences, with 21% observed a single time. On this clonotype: Its antigen is still unknown.

Germline CDR1 DFQATT, CDR2 SNEGSKA (reference sequence). The length of the CDR3 is 14 residues. Trimming stripped 3 bases from V and 5 bases from J, with 16 bases between. General study results and limits: Among monozygotic twins, out-of-frame TCR alpha sharing exceeded what models predicted. Among beta out-of-frame sequences, excess sharing between twins appeared weaker.

A further study also used this sample, focusing on T cells expressing NK-cell markers. That source adds: NKG2C+ dominant clonotype frequencies in five or six donors were roughly 1.0-8% of CD8+ T cells.

This chain joins TRBV20-1 and TRBJ2-5; weak D call: TRBD2 (7 bases). The sequence was obtained from a woman aged 18-30 years in good health. Sequencing used PBMCs. CDR3 bases: TGCAGTGCTAGTCATGGGGGGGCTCGGGAGACCCAGTACTTC. It specifies CSASHGGARETQYF.